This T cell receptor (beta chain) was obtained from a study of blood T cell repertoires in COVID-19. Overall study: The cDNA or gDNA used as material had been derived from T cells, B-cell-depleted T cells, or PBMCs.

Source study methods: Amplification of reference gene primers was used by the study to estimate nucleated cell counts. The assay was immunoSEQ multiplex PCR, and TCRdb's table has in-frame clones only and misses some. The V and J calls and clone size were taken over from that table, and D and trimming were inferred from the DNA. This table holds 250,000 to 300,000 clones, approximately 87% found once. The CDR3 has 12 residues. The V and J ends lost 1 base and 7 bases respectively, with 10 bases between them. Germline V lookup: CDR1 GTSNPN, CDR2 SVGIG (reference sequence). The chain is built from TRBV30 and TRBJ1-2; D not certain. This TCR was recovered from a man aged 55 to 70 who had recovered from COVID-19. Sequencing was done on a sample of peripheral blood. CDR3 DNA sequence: TGTGCCTGGAGTGGCGGGGTGGGTGGCTACACCTTC. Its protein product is CAWSGGVGGYTF.